These 24 T cell receptor beta chains originate from one sample sequenced in a study of glioma-infiltrating T cells. Amplification of TCR alpha and beta CDR3 regions from RNA used iRepertoire nested multiplex PCR. One entry per CDR3 protein results from TCRdb running MiXCR on the multiplex PCR reads. The data contain around 130,000 distinct CDR3 sequences, more than 20% of them seen just once; the ten biggest clones take up about a quarter. Sequenced: glioma tissue, nonneoplastic brain tissue, or PBMCs (not recorded which). The origin of the receptors is a human donor with low-grade glioma or glioblastoma, undergoing nonglioma brain surgery, or in good health (not recorded which).

This clonotype was seen once. A clone one base away is much larger, so this may be a read error. The genes are TRBV20-1 and TRBJ2-1; 10 nucleotides agree with TRBD2. V lost 3 bases to trimming and J lost 8 bases; unmatched junction nucleotides: 16. This CDR3 has 17 residues. The germline CDR1 and CDR2 sequences are DFQATT and SNEGSKA (reference sequence). CDR3 coding DNA: TGCAGTGCTAGGGGACCAGGGATAGCGGGGGGTTTGGATGAGCAGTTCTTC. It codes for CSARGPGIAGGLDEQFF.

This clonotype was seen many times. V gene TRBV28 combines with J gene TRBJ1-5, with 7 bases lining up with TRBD1. Germline loops: CDR1 MDHEN, CDR2 SYDVKM. This CDR3 is built from 17 residues. The junction had 14 bases not matched to a gene; V was cut back by 5 bases and J by 4 bases. The CDR3 spells CASSLERQGRPNQPQHF. CDR3 nucleotide sequence: TGTGCCAGCAGTCTTGAGCGACAGGGACGCCCTAATCAGCCCCAGCATTTT.

This clonotype has a handful of counts. The gene calls are TRBV11-2 and TRBJ1-6; maybe TRBD1 (5 bases). The CDR3 extends over 14 amino acids. Germline V gives CDR1 SGHAT, CDR2 FQNNGV. V was trimmed by 0 bases and J by 7 bases, leaving 7 bases between them. The CDR3 DNA sequence: TGTGCCAGCAGCTTAGACAGGGCGAATTCACCCCTCCACTTT. It encodes CASSLDRANSPLHF.

The chain recombines TRBV7-9 with TRBJ1-1, with D possibly matching TRBD1 (5 bases). The germline V gene has CDR1 SEHNR and CDR2 FQNEAQ (reference sequence). CDR3 length equals 14 residues. Trimming shortened V by 11 bases and J by 2 bases, and 18 bases separated the two germline ends. CDR3 in amino acids: CASRPPQGNTEAFF. In nucleotides, the CDR3 is TGTGCCTCCAGACCCCCCCAGGGCAACACTGAAGCTTTCTTT. The full variable domain, rest sourced from reference TRBV7-9 and TRBJ1-1, is DTGVSQNPRHKITKRGQNVTFRCDPISEHNRLYWYRQTLGQGPEFLTYFQNEAQLEKSRLLSDRFSAERPKGSFSTLEIQRTEQGDSAMYLCASRPPQGNTEAFFGQGTRLTVV.

This clonotype was observed a handful of times. J is TRBJ1-5 and V is TRBV4-1, with TRBD1 matching over 10 bases. Germline V lookup: CDR1 MGHRA, CDR2 YSYEKL. V dropped 4 bases and J dropped 4; count of bases not matched to a gene: 7. This CDR3 is 16 amino acids long. The CDR3 sequence is CASSLGGQGLNQPQHF. CDR3 DNA sequence: TGCGCCAGCAGCCTAGGGGGACAGGGGTTAAATCAGCCCCAGCATTTT.

This clonotype was found many times. The chain is built from TRBV4-1 and TRBJ1-1; D perhaps matches TRBD1 (6 bases). With 3 bases removed from V and 1 base from J, the gap between germline ends came to 9 bases. CDR1 is MGHRA, CDR2 YSYEKL, per germline. The CDR3 spans 14 residues. CDR3 residues: CASSHPRGNTEAFF. CDR3 DNA: TGCGCCAGCAGCCATCCCAGGGGGAACACTGAAGCTTTCTTT.

This clonotype has only a few counts. The rearrangement links TRBV7-2 to TRBJ2-5, with 7 bases fitting TRBD2. Trimming at V came to 5 bases and at J to 1 base, leaving 4 bases not matched to a gene. Germline CDR1 SGHTA, CDR2 FQGNSA. The CDR3 covers 14 residues. The CDR3: CASSDGGTQETQYF. The CDR3, as DNA: TGTGCCAGCAGCGACGGGGGGACCCAAGAGACCCAGTACTTC.

Notes on this clonotype: This may be a read error, as it is one base from a much larger clone. J is TRBJ2-5 and V is TRBV28, with D uncertain. V lost 7 bases and J lost 4, with 16 bases in between. The CDR3 spans 14 residues. CDR1 is MDHEN, CDR2 SYDVKM, per germline. The CDR3 here is CASIKPGSGETQYF. For the CDR3, the DNA is TGTGCCAGCATCAAACCAGGCTCAGGAGAGACCCAGTACTTC.

The table lists this clonotype with many counts. The chain couples TRBV20-1 to TRBJ2-3; D unresolved. The germline V and J ends were trimmed by 5 bases and 5 bases, with 5 bases remaining between them. There are 10 residues in the CDR3. Germline-derived CDR1 and CDR2 are DFQATT and SNEGSKA (reference sequence). Here the CDR3 reads CSAFEDTQYF. The CDR3 region has the DNA TGCAGTGCTTTCGAAGATACGCAGTATTTT.

The chain joins TRBV18 to TRBJ2-4; possible D gene TRBD2, 6 bases. Deletions cut 2 bases from V and 3 bases from J, with 11 bases between. The CDR3 contains 15 residues. CDR1 is KGHSH, CDR2 LQKENI, per germline. The DNA of the CDR3 is TGTGCCAGCTCACCAAGCGGAGGGAACAAAAACATTCAGTACTTC. Amino acids: CASSPSGGNKNIQYF.

The chain couples TRBV11-2 to TRBJ2-7; the match to TRBD1 covers 8 bases. In germline, CDR1 is SGHAT, CDR2 FQNNGV. This CDR3 comprises 13 residues. Trimming took 5 bases from V and 10 from J; bases not matched to a gene: 10. The CDR3 spells CASSTAKDRVQYV. CDR3 sequence (DNA): TGTGCCAGCAGCACTGCGAAGGACAGGGTACAGTACGTC.

This clonotype was recorded many times. This sequence joins TRBV15 and TRBJ1-5; maybe TRBD1 (5 bases). The CDR3 is 15 amino acids. Germline V gene lookup returns CDR1 LNHNV and CDR2 YYDKDF (reference sequence). V lost 3 bases and J lost 2, with 11 bases in between. CDR3 protein: CATSRDTWGNQPQHF. The CDR3 DNA sequence: TGTGCCACCAGCAGGGACACCTGGGGCAATCAGCCCCAGCATTTT.

This clonotype was counted at least ten times. The chain couples TRBV6-6 to TRBJ1-1; TRBD1 matches at 8 bases. The CDR3 is 12 residues long. CDR1 and CDR2 from the germline V gene are MNHNY and SVGAGI (reference sequence). The ends lost 2 bases at V and 11 bases at J; junction bases unmatched: 4. The CDR3 sequence is CASSYRTGTAFF. The CDR3 coding sequence is TGTGCCAGCAGTTACCGGACAGGGACGGCTTTCTTT.

This clonotype was seen only a few times. This CDR3 reads CASRTDPTADTQYF. In DNA form, the CDR3 reads TGTGCCAGCAGGACGGACCCGACCGCCGATACGCAGTATTTT. This chain joins TRBV6-1 and TRBJ2-3; no definite D call. The CDR3 length is 14 residues. V gave up 6 bases and J gave up 6 bases, with 16 bases separating them. From germline, CDR1 is MNHNS and CDR2 SASEGT.

This clonotype appeared many times. The genes are TRBV20-1 and TRBJ1-1; D might be TRBD1 (6 bases). Germline V CDR1 and CDR2: DFQATT, SNEGSKA (reference sequence). The ends were cut back, 6 bases at V and 4 bases at J, with 12 bases in the middle. This CDR3 is 12 amino acids long. DNA of the CDR3: TGCAGTGCGGGGGGCATAACCACTGAAGCTTTCTTT. This encodes CSAGGITTEAFF.

The rearrangement joins TRBV12-3 or TRBV12-4 to TRBJ2-3; 9 positions agree with TRBD1. The trim removed 6 bases at V and 4 bases at J, leaving 14 bases unmatched. The CDR3 loop spans 17 amino acids. The CDR3 coding sequence is TGTGCCAGCAGGGGGGACAGGGCAACCCTCTTCTCAGATACGCAGTATTTT. Encoded protein: CASRGDRATLFSDTQYF.

This chain connects TRBV19 to TRBJ1-5, with unresolved D. Germline V gives CDR1 LNHDA, CDR2 SQIVND (reference sequence). The CDR3 totals 17 residues. Trimming cost V 2 bases and J 5 bases, with 19 bases left between them. The CDR3 DNA reads TGTGCCAGTAGTATAAGAATTTCGGAGGTGGGTTATCAGCCCCAGCATTTT. Its protein is CASSIRISEVGYQPQHF.

Concerning this clonotype: One junction end disagrees with the germline gene, perhaps due to a read error. This chain links TRBV4-1 with TRBJ2-3; TRBD2 aligns across 8 bases. Germline CDR1 reads MGHRA; CDR2 reads YSYEKL. The CDR3 consists of 16 residues. The CDR3 here is CARSPLAGTRTDTQYF. The CDR3 coding sequence is TGCGCCAGAAGCCCCTTAGCGGGGACTCGCACAGATACGCAGTATTTT.

This clonotype was counted ten times or more. This rearrangement joins TRBV25-1 to TRBJ1-2; D uncertain. Per germline, CDR1 MGHDK and CDR2 SYGVNS. V lost 3 bases, J lost 8 bases, and 10 bases lay in between. CDR3 length: 12 amino acids. As DNA, the CDR3 is TGTGCCAGCAGTGAGCGACTGGGCGGCTACACCTTC. It yields the protein CASSERLGGYTF.

The chain is built from TRBV6-1 and TRBJ2-7; D is perhaps TRBD1 (6 bases). The germline V and J ends were trimmed by 3 bases and 10 bases, with 13 bases remaining between them. CDR1 is MNHNS and CDR2 is SASEGT in the germline V gene. The CDR3 runs 12 residues. The CDR3 is CASSEADRPQYV. DNA for the CDR3: TGTGCCAGCAGTGAGGCTGACAGGCCTCAGTACGTC.

This clonotype was counted between two and nine times. The chain combines TRBV6-2 or TRBV6-3 with TRBJ2-1; the D is unclear. The V end was cut by 0 bases, the J end by 9 bases, with 6 bases between. The CDR3 loop spans 12 amino acids. CDR1 MNHEY and CDR2 SVGEGT come from the germline V gene. The CDR3 loop is CASSYSAVEQFF. The CDR3 region has the DNA TGTGCCAGCAGTTACTCGGCCGTTGAGCAGTTCTTC.

The chain employs TRBV5-4 and TRBJ2-7, with D unresolved. CDR3 length equals 12 residues. The V end lost 6 bases, the J end lost 4 bases, and 11 bases lay between the germline ends. From germline, CDR1 is SGHNT and CDR2 YYREEE (reference sequence). The CDR3 region is CASTQRSYEQYV. Written as DNA, the CDR3 is TGTGCCAGCACCCAAAGGTCGTACGAGCAGTACGTC.

The V call is TRBV20-1, the J call TRBJ1-2; a possible D gene is TRBD1 (6 bases). V lost 7 bases and J lost 4, with 10 bases in between. The CDR3 contains 11 residues. The germline V gene has CDR1 DFQATT and CDR2 SNEGSKA (reference sequence). The CDR3 nucleotides are TGCAGTGTGCGGGGGGCCTATGGCTACACCTTC. Translation: CSVRGAYGYTF.

This clonotype was observed a handful of times. V is TRBV10-1 and J is TRBJ2-7; D is uncertain. Trimming cost V 2 bases and J 4 bases, with 9 bases left between them. The CDR3 runs to 13 residues. The germline V gene encodes CDR1 WNHNN and CDR2 SYGVQD (reference sequence). CDR3 sequence (DNA): TGCGCCAGCAGTGAGCCCTGTCGGTACGAGCAGTACGTC. It codes for CASSEPCRYEQYV.